This paragraph covers one T cell receptor (beta chain) sequence. The antigen is undetermined. V was cut by 3 bases and J by 0 bases, with 18 bases left in between. CDR1 MGHRA and CDR2 YSYEKL come from the germline V gene. The CDR3 covers 19 residues. TCRdb's table, derived via immunoSEQ multiplex PCR, lists solely in-frame clones and lacks some. This sample carries about 220,000 clones, under 95% of them seen once, and the ten largest clones take 1%. This record belongs to a study of T cell responses to AZD1222 COVID-19 vaccine. Study-wide findings and caveats: The peak T cell response came first, and repertoires were sampled only after it. There were vaccine-associated CD4 TCRs across spike, dominant at 160-218 and 743-854. Only a handful of AZD1222 recipients tested seropositive at baseline. When two AZD1222 doses had been given, Spike-specific TCR breadth and depth rose.

The sample here was peripheral blood, taken on day 0 of MenACWY control vaccination. This chain uses TRBV4-1 with TRBJ1-6; weak D call: TRBD1 (5 bases). The receptor's source is an adult in good health. CDR3: CASSQGGEGQSSYNSPLHF. The CDR3 bases are TGCGCCAGCAGCCAGGGTGGGGAGGGGCAAAGCTCCTATAATTCACCCCTCCACTTT.